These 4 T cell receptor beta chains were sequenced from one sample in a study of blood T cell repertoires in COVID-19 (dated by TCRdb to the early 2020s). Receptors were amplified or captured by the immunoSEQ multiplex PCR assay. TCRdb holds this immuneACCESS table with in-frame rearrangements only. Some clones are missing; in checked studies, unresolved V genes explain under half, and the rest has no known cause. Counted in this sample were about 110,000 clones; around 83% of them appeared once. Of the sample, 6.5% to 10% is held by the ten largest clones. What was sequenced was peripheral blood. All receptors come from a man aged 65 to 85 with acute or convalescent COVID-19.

Here the CDR3 reads CASSQGLTGGSSPLHF. The CDR3 DNA is TGTGCCAGCAGCCAAGGATTGACAGGGGGTAGTTCACCCCTCCACTTT. The chain carries TRBV4-2 and TRBJ1-6, with 9 bases that match TRBD1. The CDR3 totals 16 residues. The germline V gene has CDR1 LGHNA and CDR2 YNFKEQ. V lost 1 base, J lost 9 bases, and 7 bases stayed unmatched.

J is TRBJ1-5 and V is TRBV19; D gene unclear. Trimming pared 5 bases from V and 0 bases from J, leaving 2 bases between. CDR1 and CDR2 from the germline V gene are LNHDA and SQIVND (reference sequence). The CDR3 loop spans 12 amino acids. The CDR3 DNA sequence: TGTGCCAGTAGTCGTAGCAATCAGCCCCAGCATTTT. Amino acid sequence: CASSRSNQPQHF.

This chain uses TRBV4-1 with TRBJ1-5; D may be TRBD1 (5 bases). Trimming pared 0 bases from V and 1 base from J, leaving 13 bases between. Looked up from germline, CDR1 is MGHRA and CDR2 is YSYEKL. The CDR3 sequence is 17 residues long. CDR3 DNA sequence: TGCGCCAGCAGCCAAGATCTTGCGGGGCGAAGCAATCAGCCCCAGCATTTT. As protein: CASSQDLAGRSNQPQHF.

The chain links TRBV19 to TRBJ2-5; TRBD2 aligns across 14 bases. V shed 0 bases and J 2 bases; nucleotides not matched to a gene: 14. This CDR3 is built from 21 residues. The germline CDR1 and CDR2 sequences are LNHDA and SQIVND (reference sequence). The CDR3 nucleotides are TGTGCCAGTAGTATAGACCTGACCGGGACTAGCGGGAGTTTGAGGCAAGAGACCCAGTACTTC. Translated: CASSIDLTGTSGSLRQETQYF.